This T cell receptor beta chain originates from a study of T cell repertoires in cytomegalovirus infection. Study conclusions and caveats: HLA-C-restricted CMV-specific TCR beta clonotypes were dominant in the ex vivo response.

This clonotype was recorded many times. Its antigen is still unknown. The CDR3 covers 14 residues. CDR1 is SGHTA and CDR2 is FQGNSA in the germline V gene. With 3 bases clipped from V and 4 bases from J, the junction kept 5 bases outside the gene matches. Via MiXCR, TCRdb re-called the reads, giving one row per CDR3 protein. The sample holds 640,000 or so distinct CDR3 sequences, about 30% seen once. Material: cultured PBMCs, obtained from culture after CMV antigen stimulation. The TCR sequence derives from a human donor in good health (CMV status not recorded). Some clones in this sample may be carry-over from other donors' samples. The rearrangement joins TRBV7-2 to TRBJ2-5; TRBD2 matches 7 bases. For the CDR3, the DNA is TGTGCCAGCAGCTTTATCTTAGCGGGAGAGACCCAGTACTTC. Translating gives CASSFILAGETQYF. The whole variable domain, remainder taken from reference TRBV7-2 and TRBJ2-5, is GAGVSQSPSNKVTEKGKDVELRCDPISGHTALYWYRQSLGQGLEFLIYFQGNSAPDKSGLPSDRFSAERTGGSVSTLTIQRTQQEDSAVYLCASSFILAGETQYFGPGTRLLVL.